The 24 T cell receptor beta chains presented below share a single source sample, sequenced in a study of blood T cell repertoires in COVID-19. Measured with immunoSEQ multiplex PCR; TCRdb has only the in-frame clones, and not every one. This sample has 300,000 or so clones, with 86% found just once. Sequences were obtained from peripheral blood. Source of these receptors: a woman aged 45-60 years with acute or convalescent COVID-19.

The chain joins TRBV4-2 to TRBJ1-2; no clear D. V dropped 0 bases and J dropped 7 bases, with 15 bases sitting between them. This CDR3 has 15 residues. Germline loops: CDR1 LGHNA, CDR2 YNFKEQ. For the CDR3, the DNA is TGTGCCAGCAGCCAAGACCCAGCCCGGGCGGGTGGCTACACCTTC. Translation: CASSQDPARAGGYTF.

The chain uses TRBV6-5 and TRBJ2-7, with 8 bases lining up with TRBD1. V lost 6 bases and J lost 7; bases outside the gene matches: 14. There are 15 residues in the CDR3. CDR1 is MNHEY and CDR2 is SVGAGI in the germline V gene. The CDR3 sequence is CASRPTGGTPREQYF. CDR3 DNA: TGTGCCAGCAGGCCCACAGGGGGGACCCCTCGGGAGCAGTACTTC.

In nucleotides, the CDR3 is TGTGCCAGCACCCAGACAGGGGATGAAAAACTGTTTTTT. The encoded protein is CASTQTGDEKLFF. The chain joins TRBV28 to TRBJ1-4; TRBD1 aligns across 8 bases. The V gene's germline CDR1 is MDHEN and CDR2 SYDVKM. This CDR3 comprises 13 residues. Trimming cost V 7 bases and J 6 bases; bases outside gene matches: 4.

The chain combines TRBV3-1 (or the pseudogene TRBV3-2) with TRBJ2-7; tentative D call: TRBD2 (5 bases). Looked up from germline, CDR1 is LGHDT and CDR2 is YNNKEL (reference sequence). The CDR3 is made up of 15 amino acids. V lost 4 bases and J 2 bases, leaving 15 bases between the germline ends. CDR3 nucleotide sequence: TGTGCCAGCAGCCGGCGGGCGGTTCCTCCCTACGAGCAGTACTTC. Translating gives CASSRRAVPPYEQYF.

The V call is TRBV4-2, the J call TRBJ2-3; 8 nucleotides agree with TRBD2. After removal of 0 bases from V and 8 bases from J, the junction contained 16 bases not matched to a gene. The CDR3 length is 18 residues. CDR1 LGHNA and CDR2 YNFKEQ come from the germline V gene. The CDR3 protein is CASSQDLLQRESRGTQYF. The CDR3 nucleotides are TGTGCCAGCAGCCAAGATCTTTTACAGCGGGAGAGTCGGGGTACGCAGTATTTT.

CDR3 sequence (DNA): TGTGCCAGCAGTTTATTTCTAGCGGGAGTTAATGAGCAGTTCTTC. This codes for CASSLFLAGVNEQFF. The J gene is TRBJ2-1, the V gene TRBV28, with 10 nucleotides matching TRBD2. The V gene's germline CDR1 is MDHEN and CDR2 SYDVKM. The junction had 4 bases not matched to a gene; V was cut back by 1 base and J by 7 bases. The CDR3 is made up of 15 amino acids.

J is TRBJ1-1 and V is TRBV27; possible D gene TRBD1, 5 bases. The V end was cut by 5 bases, the J end by 4 bases, with 14 bases between. The CDR3 sequence is 14 residues long. Germline assignment: CDR1 MNHEY and CDR2 SMNVEV (reference sequence). Here the CDR3 reads CASSESRASTEAFF. The CDR3 DNA is TGTGCCAGCAGTGAATCCAGGGCTTCCACTGAAGCTTTCTTT.

This clone appeared once. The rearrangement links TRBV28 to TRBJ2-1; 7 bases are shared with TRBD1. The germline gives CDR1 MDHEN, CDR2 SYDVKM. The CDR3 has 15 residues. The trim removed 3 bases at V and 6 bases at J, leaving 8 bases unmatched. The CDR3 nucleotides read TGTGCCAGCAGTTTTGAGGGGGCTAGATCCAATGAGCAGTTCTTC. It is translated as CASSFEGARSNEQFF.

The chain employs TRBV2 and TRBJ1-5; 12 nucleotides line up with TRBD1. This CDR3 has 15 residues. Trimming removed 4 bases from V and 6 bases from J; junction bases left unmatched: 4. Looked up from germline, CDR1 is SNHLY and CDR2 is FYNNEI. The CDR3 sequence: CASSGGTGGVQPQHF. The DNA for the CDR3 is TGTGCCAGCAGTGGAGGGACAGGGGGCGTTCAGCCCCAGCATTTT.

V is TRBV7-2 and J is TRBJ1-3, with TRBD1 identical over 8 bases. The CDR3 runs to 15 residues. CDR1 and CDR2 from the germline V gene are SGHTA and FQGNSA. The J segment lost 4 bases and the V segment lost 5 bases, leaving 7 bases of the junction unmatched. Here the CDR3 reads CASSATGGAGNTIYF. The DNA of the CDR3 is TGTGCCAGCAGCGCCACAGGGGGGGCAGGAAACACCATATATTTT. Full variable domain (rest looked up from reference TRBV7-2 and TRBJ1-3): GAGVSQSPSNKVTEKGKDVELRCDPISGHTALYWYRQSLGQGLEFLIYFQGNSAPDKSGLPSDRFSAERTGGSVSTLTIQRTQQEDSAVYLCASSATGGAGNTIYFGEGSWLTVV.

The table lists this clone with a few counts. CDR3 sequence: CASSYGTGRPYGYTF. Written as DNA, the CDR3 is TGCGCCAGCAGCTATGGGACAGGGCGCCCTTATGGCTACACCTTC. The chain has TRBV5-1 and TRBJ1-2; 9 bases agree with TRBD1. The junction had 8 bases not matched to a gene; V was cut back by 3 bases and J by 5 bases. This CDR3 comprises 15 residues. Germline loops: CDR1 SGHRS, CDR2 YFSETQ.

The J gene is TRBJ2-1, the V gene TRBV14, with 9 bases lining up with TRBD2. Germline trimming cut 1 base from V and 0 bases from J; bases unmatched to any gene: 7. CDR1 is SGHDN, CDR2 FVKESK, per germline. This CDR3 comprises 18 residues. DNA of the CDR3: TGTGCCAGCAGCCAAGGACTAGCGGCTGGAACCTCCTACAATGAGCAGTTCTTC. It codes for CASSQGLAAGTSYNEQFF.

The chain is built from TRBV5-8 and TRBJ1-1; a possible D gene is TRBD1 (5 bases). The CDR3 contains 13 residues. Germline CDR1 and CDR2: SGHTS and YDEGEE. Trimming stripped 4 bases from V and 4 bases from J, with 11 bases between. Written as DNA, the CDR3 is TGTGCCAGCAGCCTCGACAGTTTCACTGAAGCTTTCTTT. This codes for CASSLDSFTEAFF.

The J gene is TRBJ1-1, the V gene TRBV6-5; tentative D call: TRBD1 (6 bases). The CDR3 contains 13 residues. Between the trimmed V and J ends, which lost 10 bases and 0 bases, there was a span of 12 bases. Germline V gene sequence: CDR1 MNHEY, CDR2 SVGAGI. CDR3 sequence reads: CATRTDLNTEAFF. DNA of the CDR3: TGTGCCACCAGGACAGACCTGAACACTGAAGCTTTCTTT.

V is TRBV3-1 (or the pseudogene TRBV3-2) and J is TRBJ2-1, with 12 bases lining up with TRBD2. The CDR3 extends over 18 amino acids. V shed 0 bases, J shed 6 bases, and the junction held 9 bases outside the gene matches. CDR1 and CDR2 (germline): LGHDT, YNNKEL (reference sequence). This CDR3 reads CASSQDLASGRAINEQFF. The DNA of the CDR3 is TGTGCCAGCAGCCAAGATTTGGCTAGCGGGAGGGCCATCAATGAGCAGTTCTTC.

The chain has TRBV18 and TRBJ2-1, with 7 nucleotides matching TRBD1. Unmatched junction bases numbered 5, after V lost 4 bases and J lost 2 bases. Germline CDR1 and CDR2: KGHSH and LQKENI. The CDR3 is made up of 15 amino acids. The CDR3 DNA reads TGTGCCAGCTCACTCGGGACAGCTACCTACAATGAGCAGTTCTTC. This translates into CASSLGTATYNEQFF.

This chain links TRBV5-4 with TRBJ1-2; D call uncertain. Germline CDR1 and CDR2: SGHNT and YYREEE (reference sequence). The CDR3 length is 15 residues. The V end lost 4 bases, the J end lost 6 bases, and 19 bases lay between the germline ends. The CDR3 is CASSPKKTGTDGYTF. The CDR3 nucleotides read TGTGCCAGCAGCCCCAAGAAAACGGGTACCGATGGCTACACCTTC.

This chain links TRBV10-3 with TRBJ1-1, with TRBD1 matching 9 bases. The trim removed 10 bases at V and 6 bases at J, leaving 15 bases unmatched. CDR1 and CDR2 from the germline V gene are ENHRY and SYGVKD. The CDR3 has 15 amino acids. For the CDR3, the DNA is TGTGCCACAGTTCCCCGGGACAGGGCCCCATCTGAAGCTTTCTTT. The encoded protein is CATVPRDRAPSEAFF.

This clone was seen only a few times. The chain recombines TRBV19 with TRBJ1-1; D unclear. The V end lost 10 bases, the J end lost 3 bases, and 18 bases lay between the germline ends. Germline values: CDR1 LNHDA, CDR2 SQIVND (reference sequence). The CDR3 sequence is 14 residues long. CDR3 loop: CATLRGFGDTEAFF. CDR3 coding DNA: TGTGCCACCCTACGGGGATTTGGGGACACTGAAGCTTTCTTT.

Remarks on this clone: Other DNA variants within this sample encode the same CDR3. The chain employs TRBV28 and TRBJ1-2; no clear D. CDR1 MDHEN and CDR2 SYDVKM come from the germline V gene. The CDR3 totals 13 residues. V dropped 1 base and J dropped 4 bases, with 7 bases sitting between them. Written as DNA, the CDR3 is TGTGCCAGCAGTTTATCGTCGGGCTATGGCTACACCTTC. It encodes CASSLSSGYGYTF.

The chain employs TRBV30 and TRBJ2-7, with D perhaps TRBD1 (6 bases). CDR1 is GTSNPN, CDR2 SVGIG, per germline (reference sequence). The CDR3 is 12 residues long. Trimming stripped 3 bases from V and 3 bases from J, with 9 bases between. The CDR3 coding sequence is TGTGCCTGGAGGCCGGACAGCTACGAGCAGTACTTC. It codes for CAWRPDSYEQYF. The full variable domain, rest sourced from reference TRBV30 and TRBJ2-7, is SQTIHQWPATLVQPVGSPLSLECTVEGTSNPNLYWYRQAAGRGLQLLFYSVGIGQISSEVPQNLSASRPQDRQFILSSKKLLLSDSGFYLCAWRPDSYEQYFGPGTRLTVT.

The V and J genes are TRBV30 and TRBJ2-7; a weak D match, TRBD2 (6 bases). Germline-derived CDR1 and CDR2 are GTSNPN and SVGIG (reference sequence). V gave up 0 bases and J gave up 6 bases, with 9 bases separating them. The CDR3 loop spans 12 amino acids. The CDR3 loop is CAWSVRRGEQYF. The CDR3 nucleotides read TGTGCCTGGAGTGTACGGCGGGGCGAGCAGTACTTC.

This clone was seen more than once but under ten times. This rearrangement joins TRBV28 to TRBJ1-5; weak D call: TRBD1 (6 bases). The germline V gene has CDR1 MDHEN and CDR2 SYDVKM. This CDR3 has 14 amino acids. Trimming stripped 4 bases from V and 0 bases from J, with 7 bases between. CDR3 sequence (DNA): TGTGCCAGCAGTTCGGGACATAGCAATCAGCCCCAGCATTTT. This encodes CASSSGHSNQPQHF.

The CDR3: CASRSGTSSNTQYF. CDR3 in DNA: TGTGCCAGCAGGTCCGGGACTAGCTCAAATACGCAGTATTTT. The chain employs TRBV28 and TRBJ2-3, with 9 bases lining up with TRBD2. The CDR3 is made up of 14 amino acids. The V gene end was trimmed by 6 bases and the J gene end by 7 bases; junction bases not matched to a gene: 8. The germline gives CDR1 MDHEN, CDR2 SYDVKM.